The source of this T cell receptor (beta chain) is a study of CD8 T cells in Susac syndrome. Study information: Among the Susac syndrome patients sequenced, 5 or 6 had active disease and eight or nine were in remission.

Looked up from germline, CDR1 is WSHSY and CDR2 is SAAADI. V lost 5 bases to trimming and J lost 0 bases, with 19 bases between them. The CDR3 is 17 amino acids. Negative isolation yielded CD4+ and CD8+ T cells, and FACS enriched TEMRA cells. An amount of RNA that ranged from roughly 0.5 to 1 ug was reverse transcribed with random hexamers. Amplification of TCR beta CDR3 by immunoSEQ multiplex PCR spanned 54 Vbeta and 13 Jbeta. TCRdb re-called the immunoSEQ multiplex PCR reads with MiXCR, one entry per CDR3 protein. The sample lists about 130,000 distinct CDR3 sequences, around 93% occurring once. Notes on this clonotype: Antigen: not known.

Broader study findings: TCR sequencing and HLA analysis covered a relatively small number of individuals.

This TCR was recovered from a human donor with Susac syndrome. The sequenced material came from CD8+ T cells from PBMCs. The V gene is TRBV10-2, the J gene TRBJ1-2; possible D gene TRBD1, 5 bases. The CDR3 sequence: CASSNRGDPVANYGYTF. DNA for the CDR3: TGCGCCAGCAGTAATCGGGGCGACCCGGTAGCTAACTATGGCTACACCTTC.